The rows below give T cell receptor beta chains drawn from one sample of a study of neurological immune-mediated disorders. Using its own MiXCR run on the 5' RACE reads, TCRdb lists one record per CDR3 protein. The sample holds 95,000 to 150,000 distinct CDR3 sequences, about 3.2% seen once. The sample consisted of PBMCs. The receptor set was obtained from a woman aged 25 to 39 with multiple sclerosis. The CDR3 runs from the conserved cysteine through the conserved F or W. The D gene is left open where the match is weak. The size field is filled for only some rows; it gives once, few, many or a size class.

abundance	d_gene	v_gene	j_gene	CDR3aa	CDR3nt
many	NA	TRBV30	TRBJ1-1	CAWSQGFLAEAFF	TGTGCCTGGAGCCAGGGGTTTTTGGCTGAAGCTTTCTTT
many	TRBD1	TRBV5-1	TRBJ2-7	CASSDRQGGFEQYF	TGCGCCAGCAGCGACCGACAGGGGGGCTTCGAGCAGTACTTC
many	NA	TRBV6-2/TRBV6-3	TRBJ2-3	CASSYSMRRITDTQYF	TGTGCCAGCAGTTACTCGATGCGCCGGATCACAGATACGCAGTATTTT
few	NA	TRBV6-6	TRBJ2-5	CASSYLDSQETQYF	TGTGCCAGCAGTTACCTTGACAGCCAAGAGACCCAGTACTTC
few	TRBD2	TRBV7-9	TRBJ2-1	CASSQETGGLTNEQFF	TGTGCCAGCAGCCAGGAGACGGGAGGACTCACCAATGAGCAGTTCTTC
NA	NA	TRBV3-1	TRBJ1-3	CASTLGLRNTIYF	TGTGCCAGCACCCTCGGCCTAAGAAACACCATATATTTT
many	TRBD1	TRBV3-1	TRBJ2-7	CASSPSRQGYEQYF	TGTGCCAGCAGCCCAAGTCGACAGGGGTACGAGCAGTACTTC
many	NA	TRBV5-1	TRBJ2-1	CASSLATGVYNEQFF	TGCGCCAGCAGCTTGGCCACGGGGGTATACAATGAGCAGTTCTTC
many	NA	TRBV12-3/TRBV12-4	TRBJ1-3	CASSFRNGNTIYF	TGTGCCAGCAGTTTCAGGAACGGAAACACCATATATTTT
many	NA	TRBV6-5	TRBJ1-1	CASSYLGGTEAFF	TGTGCCAGCAGTTACCTAGGGGGGACTGAAGCTTTCTTT
many	NA	TRBV14	TRBJ2-3	CASQPGDTQYF	TGTGCCAGCCAGCCAGGAGATACGCAGTATTTT
many	NA	TRBV12-3/TRBV12-4	TRBJ1-1	CASREPGRTEAFF	TGTGCCAGCAGAGAGCCGGGGCGCACTGAAGCTTTCTTT
many	NA	TRBV10-3	TRBJ1-5	CAISESGISQPQHF	TGTGCCATCAGTGAGTCGGGTATCAGTCAGCCCCAGCATTTT
few	TRBD2	TRBV27	TRBJ2-3	CASRRAGVEVSTDTQYF	TGTGCCAGCAGGCGAGCGGGAGTGGAGGTTAGCACAGATACGCAGTATTTT
few	TRBD1	TRBV2	TRBJ1-4	CASRGNRQGRAINEKLFF	TGTGCCAGCAGGGGAAATCGACAGGGGCGCGCTATCAATGAAAAACTGTTTTTT
many	TRBD1	TRBV10-3	TRBJ1-1	CAIRPGQGANTEAFF	TGTGCCATCAGACCGGGACAGGGGGCTAACACTGAAGCTTTCTTT